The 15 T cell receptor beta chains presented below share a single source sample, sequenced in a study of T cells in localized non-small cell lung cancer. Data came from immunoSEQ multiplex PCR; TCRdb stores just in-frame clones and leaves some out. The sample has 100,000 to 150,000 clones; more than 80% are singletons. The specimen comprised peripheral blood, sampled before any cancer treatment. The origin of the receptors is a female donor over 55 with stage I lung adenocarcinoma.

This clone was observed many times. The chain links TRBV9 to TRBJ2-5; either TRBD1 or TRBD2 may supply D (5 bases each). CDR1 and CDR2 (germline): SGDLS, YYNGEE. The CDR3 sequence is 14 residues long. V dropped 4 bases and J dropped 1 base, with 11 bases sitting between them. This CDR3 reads CASSLEGTQETQYF. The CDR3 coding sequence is TGTGCCAGCAGCCTTGAAGGGACCCAAGAGACCCAGTACTTC.

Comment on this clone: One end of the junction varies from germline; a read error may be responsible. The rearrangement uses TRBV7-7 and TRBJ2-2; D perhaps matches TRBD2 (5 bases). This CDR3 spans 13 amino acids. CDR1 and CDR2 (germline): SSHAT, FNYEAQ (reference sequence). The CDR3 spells CASSQLEGGELFF. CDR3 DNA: TGTGCTAGCAGCCAGTTAGAGGGCGGGGAGCTGTTTTTT.

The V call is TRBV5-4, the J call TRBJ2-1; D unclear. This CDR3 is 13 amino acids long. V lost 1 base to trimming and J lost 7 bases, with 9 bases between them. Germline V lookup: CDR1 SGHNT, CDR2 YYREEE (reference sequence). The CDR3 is CASSLNRLNEQFF. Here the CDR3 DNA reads TGTGCCAGCAGCTTGAATCGACTGAATGAGCAGTTCTTC.

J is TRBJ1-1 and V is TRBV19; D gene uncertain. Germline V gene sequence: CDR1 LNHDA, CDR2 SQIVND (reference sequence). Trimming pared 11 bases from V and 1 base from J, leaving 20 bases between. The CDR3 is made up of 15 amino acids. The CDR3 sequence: CASSSVGLGNTEAFF. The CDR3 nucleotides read TGTGCCTCCTCATCCGTGGGGTTGGGGAACACTGAAGCTTTCTTT.

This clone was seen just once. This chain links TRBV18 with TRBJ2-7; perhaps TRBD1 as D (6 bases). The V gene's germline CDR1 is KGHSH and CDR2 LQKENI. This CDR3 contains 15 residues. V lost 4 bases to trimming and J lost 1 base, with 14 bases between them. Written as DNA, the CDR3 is TGTGCCAGCTCACGACAGCAGGGGAGATCCTACGAGCAGTACTTC. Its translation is CASSRQQGRSYEQYF.

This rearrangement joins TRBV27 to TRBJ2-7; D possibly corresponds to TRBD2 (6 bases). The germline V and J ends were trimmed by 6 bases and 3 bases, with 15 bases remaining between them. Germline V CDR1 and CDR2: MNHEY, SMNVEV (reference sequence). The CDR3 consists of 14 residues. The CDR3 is CASSPRGRRYEQYF. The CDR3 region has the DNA TGTGCCAGCAGCCCGCGTGGGAGGCGCTACGAGCAGTACTTC.

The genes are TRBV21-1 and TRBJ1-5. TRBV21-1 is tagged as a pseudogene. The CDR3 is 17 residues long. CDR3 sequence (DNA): TGTGCCAGCAGGGACGCCACAAGGGCAGTACGCAATCAGCCCCAGCATTTT. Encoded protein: CASRDATRAVRNQPQHF.

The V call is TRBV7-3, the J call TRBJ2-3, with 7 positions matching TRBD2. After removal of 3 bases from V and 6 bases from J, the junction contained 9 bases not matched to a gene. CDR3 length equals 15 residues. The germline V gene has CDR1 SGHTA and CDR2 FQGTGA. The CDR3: CASSFGGGLGDTQYF. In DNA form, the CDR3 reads TGTGCCAGCAGCTTTGGGGGAGGGCTTGGGGATACGCAGTATTTT.

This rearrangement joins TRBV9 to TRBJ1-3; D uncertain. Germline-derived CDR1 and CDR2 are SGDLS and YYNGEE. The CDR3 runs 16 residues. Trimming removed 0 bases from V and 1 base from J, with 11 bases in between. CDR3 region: CASSVEVQTSGNTIYF. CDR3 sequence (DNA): TGTGCCAGCAGCGTAGAAGTGCAGACTTCTGGAAACACCATATATTTT.

CDR3 region: CATGRDQPQHF. Here the CDR3 DNA reads TGTGCCACCGGGCGGGATCAGCCCCAGCATTTT. The chain is built from TRBV27 and TRBJ1-5; no clear D. The V end lost 10 bases, the J end lost 5 bases, and 9 bases lay between the germline ends. Germline CDR1 and CDR2: MNHEY and SMNVEV (reference sequence). There are 11 residues in the CDR3.

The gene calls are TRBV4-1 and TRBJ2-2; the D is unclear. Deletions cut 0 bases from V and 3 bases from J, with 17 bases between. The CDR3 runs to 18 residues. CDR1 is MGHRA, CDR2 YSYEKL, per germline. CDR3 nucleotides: TGCGCCAGCAGCCAAGACTTGGCGAGCTTGATGTACACCGGGGAGCTGTTTTTT. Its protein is CASSQDLASLMYTGELFF.

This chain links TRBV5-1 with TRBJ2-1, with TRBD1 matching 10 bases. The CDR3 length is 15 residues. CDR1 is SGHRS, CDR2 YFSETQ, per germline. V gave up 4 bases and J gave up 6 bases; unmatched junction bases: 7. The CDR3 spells CASSREGTGVNEQFF. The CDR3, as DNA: TGCGCCAGCAGCCGGGAGGGGACAGGGGTCAATGAGCAGTTCTTC.

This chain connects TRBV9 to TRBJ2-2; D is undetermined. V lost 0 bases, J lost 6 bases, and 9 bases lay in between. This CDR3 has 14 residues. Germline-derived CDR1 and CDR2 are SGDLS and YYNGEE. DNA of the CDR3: TGTGCCAGCAGCGTAGCCCTGCAGCCCGGGGAGCTGTTTTTT. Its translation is CASSVALQPGELFF.

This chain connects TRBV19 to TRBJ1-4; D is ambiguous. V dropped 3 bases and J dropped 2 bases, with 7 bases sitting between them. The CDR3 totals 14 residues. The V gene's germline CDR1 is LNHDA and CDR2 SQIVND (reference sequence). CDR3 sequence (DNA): TGTGCCAGTAGTATCGAGACTACTAATGAAAAACTGTTTTTT. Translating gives CASSIETTNEKLFF.

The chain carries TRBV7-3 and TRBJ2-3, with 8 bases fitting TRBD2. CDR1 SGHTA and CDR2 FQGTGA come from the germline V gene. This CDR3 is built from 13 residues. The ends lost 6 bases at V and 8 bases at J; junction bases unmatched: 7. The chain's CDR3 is CASSSGLAATQYF. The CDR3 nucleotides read TGTGCCAGCAGTTCCGGACTAGCCGCTACGCAGTATTTT.